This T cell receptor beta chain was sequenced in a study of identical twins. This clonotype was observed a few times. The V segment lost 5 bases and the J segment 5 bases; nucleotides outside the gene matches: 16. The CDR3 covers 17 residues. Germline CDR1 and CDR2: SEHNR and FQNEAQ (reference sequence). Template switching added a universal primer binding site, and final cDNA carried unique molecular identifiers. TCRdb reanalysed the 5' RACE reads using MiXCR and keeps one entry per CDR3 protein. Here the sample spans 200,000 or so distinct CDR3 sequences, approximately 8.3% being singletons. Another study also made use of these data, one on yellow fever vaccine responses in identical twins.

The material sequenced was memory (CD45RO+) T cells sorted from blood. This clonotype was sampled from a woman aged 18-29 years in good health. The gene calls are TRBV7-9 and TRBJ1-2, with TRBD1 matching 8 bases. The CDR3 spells CASSVTPRAGQGYGYTF. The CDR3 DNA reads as TGTGCCAGCAGCGTAACCCCTAGGGCCGGACAGGGATATGGCTACACCTTC.